This record looks at one T cell receptor (beta chain) sequence and its context. V shed 5 bases, J shed 5 bases, and the junction held 9 bases outside the gene matches. The germline gives CDR1 SGHAT, CDR2 FQNNGV. The CDR3 is 16 residues long. TRB rearrangements spanning V, D and J were amplified using mixed TRB-A/B primers. TCRdb used MiXCR to reprocess the multiplex PCR reads, holding one entry per CDR3 protein. Among about 11,000 distinct CDR3 sequences listed, less than 30% were seen once. This specimen comes from a study of T cell repertoires in aging, cancer and after chemotherapy. Amplification of TCR beta used genomic DNA extracted from peripheral blood.

The clonotype originates from a human donor in good health. Material: blood. The chain is built from TRBV11-2 and TRBJ2-2; 9 positions match TRBD1. CDR3 protein: CASSRIRTGVTGELFF. The CDR3 nucleotides read TGTGCCAGCAGCCGCATCCGGACAGGGGTGACCGGGGAGCTGTTTTTT.